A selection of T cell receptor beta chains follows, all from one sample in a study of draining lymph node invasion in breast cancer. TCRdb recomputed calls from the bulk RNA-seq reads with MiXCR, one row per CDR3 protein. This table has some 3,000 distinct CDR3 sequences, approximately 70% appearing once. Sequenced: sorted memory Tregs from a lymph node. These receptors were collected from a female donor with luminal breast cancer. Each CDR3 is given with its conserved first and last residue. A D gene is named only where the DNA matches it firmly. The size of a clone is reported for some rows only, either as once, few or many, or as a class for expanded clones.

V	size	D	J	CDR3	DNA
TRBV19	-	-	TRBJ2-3	CASSLDSTDTQYF	TGTGCCAGTAGTCTGGACAGCACAGATACGCAGTATTTT
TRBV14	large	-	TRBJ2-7	CASSTHRAPYEQYF	TGTGCCAGCAGCACTCACCGGGCCCCCTACGAGCAGTACTTC
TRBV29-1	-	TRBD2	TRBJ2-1	CSGSGGGYNEQFF	TGCAGCGGTAGCGGGGGGGGTTACAATGAGCAGTTCTTC
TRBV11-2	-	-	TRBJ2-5	CASSFWETQYF	TGTGCCAGCAGCTTCTGGGAGACCCAGTACTTC
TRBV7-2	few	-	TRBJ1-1	CASSLDRSLAFF	TGTGCCAGCAGCTTAGACAGGAGCCTAGCTTTCTTT
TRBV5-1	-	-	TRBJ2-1	CASSHYNEQFF	TGCGCCAGCAGCCACTACAATGAGCAGTTCTTC
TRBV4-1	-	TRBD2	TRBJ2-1	CASSQVLAGYYNEQFF	TGCGCCAGCAGCCAAGTTCTAGCGGGGTATTACAATGAGCAGTTCTTC
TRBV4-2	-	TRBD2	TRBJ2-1	CASSPWERDSNEQFF	TGTGCCAGCAGCCCTTGGGAGCGGGATAGCAATGAGCAGTTCTTC
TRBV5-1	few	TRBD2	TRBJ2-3	CASSYTYAGGPTDTQYF	TGCGCCAGCAGTTATACCTATGCGGGGGGGCCAACAGATACGCAGTATTTT
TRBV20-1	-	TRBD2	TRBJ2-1	CSARGLAEYNEQFF	TGCAGTGCTAGGGGACTAGCGGAGTATAATGAGCAGTTCTTC
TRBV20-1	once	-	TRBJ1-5	CSAREGVQPQHF	TGCAGTGCTAGAGAAGGTGTTCAGCCCCAGCATTTT
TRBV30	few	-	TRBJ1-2	CAWSVGAGYTF	TGTGCCTGGAGTGTAGGGGCTGGCTACACCTTC
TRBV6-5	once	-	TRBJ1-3	CASRGTASGNTIYF	TGTGCCAGCAGGGGGACGGCCTCTGGAAACACCATATATTTT
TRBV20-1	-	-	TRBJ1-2	CSARDPGNYGYTF	TGCAGTGCTAGAGATCCAGGGAACTATGGCTACACCTTC
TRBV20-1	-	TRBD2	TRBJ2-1	CSASRQASGISSYNEQFF	TGCAGTGCTAGCCGCCAGGCTAGCGGGATCAGCTCCTACAATGAGCAGTTCTTC
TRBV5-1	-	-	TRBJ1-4	CASSLAGTTNEKLFF	TGCGCCAGCAGCTTGGCGGGTACAACTAATGAAAAACTGTTTTTT